This TCR beta chain came from a study of blood T cell repertoires in COVID-19. Looking at the study overall: The United States, Italy and Spain supplied acute and convalescent COVID-19 samples. PBMCs, B-cell-depleted T cells, or T cells were the source of the cDNA or gDNA that made up the material.

The CDR3 runs to 14 residues. CDR1 is SGHTA, CDR2 FQGNSA, per germline. Source study methods: Amplified reference gene primers provided the basis for estimating nucleated cell counts. Some clones are missing from TCRdb's copy, which holds only in-frame ones; the method was immunoSEQ multiplex PCR. That table furnishes V, J and clone size, whereas the DNA furnished D and trimming. In the table there are about half a million clones, 80% to 90% of which are singletons. Concerning this clone itself: At one end the junction does not follow the germline gene, possibly because of a read error.

This receptor was identified in a human donor in a cohort sampled during active COVID-19. The sample was peripheral blood. The chain links TRBV7-2 to TRBJ2-5, with 11 bases lining up with TRBD2. CDR3 nucleotides: TGTGCCAGCAGCGTAGCGGGAGGGGTTAAGACCCAGTACTTC. Protein sequence: CASSVAGGVKTQYF.